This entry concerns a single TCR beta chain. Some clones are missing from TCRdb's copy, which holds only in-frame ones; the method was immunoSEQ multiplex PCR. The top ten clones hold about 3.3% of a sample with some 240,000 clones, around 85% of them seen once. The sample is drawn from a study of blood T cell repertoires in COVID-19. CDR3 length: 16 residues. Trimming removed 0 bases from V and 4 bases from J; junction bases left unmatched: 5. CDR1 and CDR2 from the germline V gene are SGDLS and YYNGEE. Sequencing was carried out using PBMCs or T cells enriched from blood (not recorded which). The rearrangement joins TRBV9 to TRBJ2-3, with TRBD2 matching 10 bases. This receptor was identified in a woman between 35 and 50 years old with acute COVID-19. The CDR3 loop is CASSVGTSGTPDTQYF. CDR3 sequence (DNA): TGTGCCAGCAGCGTAGGAACTAGCGGGACGCCAGATACGCAGTATTTT.